These 30 T cell receptor beta chains share one sample of origin, sequenced in a study of blood T cell repertoires in COVID-19 (dated by TCRdb to between 2020 and 2021). Libraries were built with the immunoSEQ multiplex PCR assay. The table comes from immuneACCESS by way of TCRdb, which keeps in-frame sequences with V and J called. Part of the clones is missing from these tables; in studies checked, under half for an unresolved V gene and the rest for unknown reasons. Across this sample there are about 250,000 clones, with 81% seen only once. Jointly, the top ten make up about 8% of the sample. The sequenced sample consisted of peripheral blood. The receptors originated from an elderly woman with acute or convalescent COVID-19.

V usage is TRBV7-6 and J usage is TRBJ2-2; weak D call: TRBD1 (6 bases). Germline assignment: CDR1 SGHVS and CDR2 FNYEAQ. This CDR3 has 14 amino acids. The V gene lost 5 bases and the J gene lost 5 bases, with 12 bases spanning the gap. DNA for the CDR3: TGTGCCAGCAGCCAACAACAGGGAACCGGGGAGCTGTTTTTT. Translating it yields CASSQQQGTGELFF.

The chain links TRBV19 to TRBJ1-1, with 8 nucleotides matching TRBD1. The CDR3 loop spans 16 amino acids. CDR1 and CDR2 (germline): LNHDA, SQIVND (reference sequence). V shed 4 bases, J shed 4 bases, and the junction held 11 bases outside the gene matches. CDR3 nucleotide sequence: TGTGCCAGTAGTACGGGACAGGCGATGGCGGGCACTGAAGCTTTCTTT. Its protein is CASSTGQAMAGTEAFF.

This clone was observed once. V usage is TRBV19 and J usage is TRBJ1-1, with TRBD1 identical over 10 bases. This CDR3 contains 15 residues. The J segment lost 8 bases and the V segment lost 7 bases, leaving 13 bases of the junction unmatched. Germline V gene lookup returns CDR1 LNHDA and CDR2 SQIVND (reference sequence). The DNA for the CDR3 is TGTGCCAGTACCCCAATGGACAGGGGGTTTACCGAAGCTTTCTTT. Translating it yields CASTPMDRGFTEAFF. The full variable domain, with the rest looked up from reference TRBV19 and TRBJ1-1, is DGGITQSPKYLFRKEGQNVTLSCEQNLNHDAMYWYRQDPGQGLRLIYYSQIVNDFQKGDIAEGYSVSREKKESFPLTVTSAQKNPTAFYLCASTPMDRGFTEAFFGQGTRLTVV.

This clone was seen a single time. The genes are TRBV6-5 and TRBJ2-1; D possibly corresponds to TRBD1 (6 bases). Germline CDR1 reads MNHEY; CDR2 reads SVGAGI. The CDR3 sequence is 12 residues long. Trimming removed 7 bases from V and 9 bases from J, with 13 bases in between. The CDR3 nucleotides read TGTGCCAGCAACCAGGGGCATAGTGAGCAGTTCTTC. It is translated as CASNQGHSEQFF.

The gene calls are TRBV24-1 and TRBJ1-5, with 7 bases identical to TRBD1. V shed 4 bases, J shed 7 bases, and the junction held 9 bases outside the gene matches. CDR1 is KGHDR, CDR2 SFDVKD, per germline. The CDR3 extends over 15 amino acids. The CDR3 here is CATSDGPGGRQPQHF. The CDR3 bases are TGTGCCACCAGTGACGGTCCAGGGGGGAGGCAGCCCCAGCATTTT.

V usage is TRBV28 and J usage is TRBJ2-7; possibly TRBD2 for D (6 bases). The CDR3 sequence is 19 residues long. The germline CDR1 and CDR2 sequences are MDHEN and SYDVKM. Trimming stripped 5 bases from V and 3 bases from J, with 29 bases between. The CDR3 DNA is TGTGCCAGCAGTCCGCCATATGGCAGGAGGGGCAAACGCCTCTACGAGCAGTACTTC. This translates into CASSPPYGRRGKRLYEQYF.

The V and J genes are TRBV29-1 and TRBJ2-1; D perhaps matches TRBD2 (6 bases). Germline assignment: CDR1 SQVTM and CDR2 ANQGSEA. The V gene lost 0 bases and the J gene lost 6 bases, with 12 bases spanning the gap. There are 14 residues in the CDR3. In DNA form, the CDR3 reads TGCAGCGTTGAAGATCGGGACGGGAGCAATGAGCAGTTCTTC. It is translated as CSVEDRDGSNEQFF.

This clone was observed a handful of times. V is TRBV7-6 and J is TRBJ2-6, with D maybe TRBD2 (5 bases). In germline, CDR1 is SGHVS, CDR2 FNYEAQ. V was cut by 4 bases and J by 0 bases, with 10 bases left in between. The CDR3 is 16 residues long. CDR3 sequence: CASSSEGFSGANVLTF. CDR3 sequence (DNA): TGTGCCAGCAGCTCCGAGGGTTTCTCTGGGGCCAACGTCCTGACTTTC.

The rearrangement uses TRBV6-4 and TRBJ1-2; D not resolved. Trimming shortened V by 4 bases and J by 11 bases, and 17 bases separated the two germline ends. This CDR3 spans 13 amino acids. Germline assignment: CDR1 MRHNA and CDR2 SNTAGT. The CDR3 sequence: CASSAQEGMAYTF. CDR3 DNA sequence: TGTGCCAGCAGTGCTCAAGAGGGAATGGCTTACACCTTC.

A single count supports this clone. The chain couples TRBV6-5 to TRBJ1-2, with TRBD1 as a possible D gene (6 bases). The germline V gene encodes CDR1 MNHEY and CDR2 SVGAGI. V was shortened by 7 bases and J by 2 bases, with 11 bases between the two germline ends. The CDR3 is 13 amino acids. CDR3 sequence (DNA): TGTGCCAGCATCCCCGGGACAAACTATGGCTACACCTTC. The encoded protein is CASIPGTNYGYTF.

V usage is TRBV9 and J usage is TRBJ2-2; 11 bases are a match to TRBD2. The J segment lost 5 bases and the V segment lost 0 bases, leaving 6 bases of the junction unmatched. Per the germline V gene, CDR1 is SGDLS and CDR2 is YYNGEE. CDR3 length: 17 residues. CDR3 coding DNA: TGTGCCAGCAGCGTAGAACTAGCGGGAGACCGAACCGGGGAGCTGTTTTTT. Its translation is CASSVELAGDRTGELFF.

Points on this clone: At one of its ends the junction is not consistent with the germline gene, which may arise from a read error. The chain is built from TRBV10-3 and TRBJ2-7; TRBD2 aligns across 7 bases. Germline V CDR1 and CDR2: ENHRY, SYGVKD. The CDR3 is 14 amino acids. This chain's CDR3 is CASDPGEGLGGKNF. The CDR3 DNA reads as TGTGCCAGCGACCCCGGGGAGGGATTGGGGGGAAAGAACTTC.

This clone has a handful of counts. CDR3: CASRTTGPLGYTF. The CDR3, as DNA: TGTGCCAGCAGAACGACAGGGCCCCTGGGCTACACCTTC. This chain connects TRBV6-5 to TRBJ1-2, with 7 bases identical to TRBD1. Trimming at V came to 6 bases and at J to 8 bases, leaving 9 bases not matched to a gene. CDR1 and CDR2 (germline): MNHEY, SVGAGI. CDR3 size: 13 residues.

The chain carries TRBV6-5 and TRBJ2-1; a possible D gene is TRBD2 (6 bases). The germline V and J ends were trimmed by 7 bases and 6 bases, with 16 bases remaining between them. From germline, CDR1 is MNHEY and CDR2 SVGAGI. This CDR3 comprises 14 residues. The CDR3 DNA reads TGTGCCAGCATAAGGGCCGGGGACTTCAATGAGCAGTTCTTC. It encodes CASIRAGDFNEQFF.

The chain couples TRBV10-3 to TRBJ1-1, with 7 bases identical to TRBD1. Germline V CDR1 and CDR2: ENHRY, SYGVKD. V dropped 10 bases and J dropped 4; count of bases not matched to a gene: 6. CDR3 size: 12 residues. This CDR3 reads CATNPGGTEAFF. The DNA of the CDR3 is TGTGCCACCAATCCAGGGGGCACTGAAGCTTTCTTT.

The chain combines TRBV7-9 with TRBJ1-2; TRBD1 matches at 12 bases. V lost 4 bases to trimming and J lost 2 bases; unmatched junction nucleotides: 2. Per germline, CDR1 SEHNR and CDR2 FQNEAQ (reference sequence). The CDR3 extends over 15 amino acids. CDR3 sequence: CASSWGQGANYGYTF. The DNA for the CDR3 is TGTGCCAGCAGCTGGGGACAGGGGGCCAACTATGGCTACACCTTC.

Only a few counts were recorded for this clone. CDR3 loop: CASSVQGQGNYGYTF. CDR3 in DNA: TGTGCCAGCAGCGTCCAGGGACAGGGTAACTATGGCTACACCTTC. The chain joins TRBV5-4 to TRBJ1-2, with 9 nucleotides matching TRBD1. Trimming removed 4 bases from V and 1 base from J; junction bases left unmatched: 5. Looked up from germline, CDR1 is SGHNT and CDR2 is YYREEE (reference sequence). The CDR3 has 15 residues.

J is TRBJ2-1 and V is TRBV7-2; 13 bases agree with TRBD2. From germline, CDR1 is SGHTA and CDR2 FQGNSA. The CDR3 loop spans 16 amino acids. V was pared by 5 bases and J by 8 bases, with 9 bases of the junction left unmatched. Here the CDR3 reads CASSGRTSGGLDEQFF. In DNA, the CDR3 is TGTGCCAGCAGCGGCAGGACTAGCGGGGGTTTGGATGAGCAGTTCTTC.

V usage is TRBV19 and J usage is TRBJ2-6, with 9 bases lining up with TRBD1. The CDR3 contains 17 residues. Germline V CDR1 and CDR2: LNHDA, SQIVND (reference sequence). The ends lost 4 bases at V and 3 bases at J; junction bases unmatched: 7. CDR3 loop: CASSREGTGSGANVLTF. The DNA of the CDR3 is TGTGCCAGTAGTAGAGAAGGGACAGGGAGTGGGGCCAACGTCCTGACTTTC.

This clone is a singleton in its sample. The chain joins TRBV3-1 (or the pseudogene TRBV3-2) to TRBJ1-6; TRBD1 aligns across 7 bases. The V gene's germline CDR1 is LGHDT and CDR2 YNNKEL (reference sequence). After removal of 6 bases from V and 7 bases from J, the junction contained 9 bases not matched to a gene. The length of the CDR3 is 15 residues. The CDR3 reads CASRDRGTANSPLHF. The CDR3, as DNA: TGTGCCAGCAGGGATCGCGGGACAGCCAATTCACCCCTCCACTTT.

This clone was recorded a few times. The chain carries TRBV4-1 and TRBJ1-5; maybe TRBD1 (6 bases). This CDR3 spans 17 amino acids. Germline assignment: CDR1 MGHRA and CDR2 YSYEKL. Trimming shortened V by 0 bases and J by 2 bases, and 14 bases separated the two germline ends. The CDR3 sequence is CASSQEGAGWGNQPQHF. For the CDR3, the DNA is TGCGCCAGCAGCCAAGAGGGGGCAGGGTGGGGCAATCAGCCCCAGCATTTT.

V gene TRBV5-1 combines with J gene TRBJ2-7; 8 bases map to TRBD2. V lost 1 base to trimming and J lost 3 bases; unmatched junction nucleotides: 3. Per germline, CDR1 SGHRS and CDR2 YFSETQ. This CDR3 spans 14 amino acids. CDR3 nucleotide sequence: TGCGCCAGCAGCTTGAGTAGCGGGATCTACGAGCAGTACTTC. This codes for CASSLSSGIYEQYF.

This clone was observed once. The chain joins TRBV15 to TRBJ1-4; no reliable D call. The V end lost 3 bases, the J end lost 11 bases, and 7 bases lay between the germline ends. CDR3 length: 11 amino acids. CDR1 LNHNV and CDR2 YYDKDF come from the germline V gene (reference sequence). In DNA form, the CDR3 reads TGTGCCACCAGCAGTCCCGGGAAACTGTTTTTT. It specifies CATSSPGKLFF. The entire variable domain, with the rest obtained from reference TRBV15 and TRBJ1-4, is as follows: DAMVIQNPRYQVTQFGKPVTLSCSQTLNHNVMYWYQQKSSQAPKLLFHYYDKDFNNEADTPDNFQSRRPNTSFCFLDIRSPGLGDTAMYLCATSSPGKLFFGSGTQLSVL.

With regard to this clone: Other DNA sequences in the sample encode the same CDR3. V usage is TRBV18 and J usage is TRBJ1-3; D gene unclear. Trimming pared 2 bases from V and 0 bases from J, leaving 5 bases between. Germline CDR1 and CDR2: KGHSH and LQKENI. This CDR3 is 14 amino acids long. CDR3 sequence: CASSPSVSGNTIYF. CDR3 coding DNA: TGTGCCAGCTCACCATCGGTCTCTGGAAACACCATATATTTT.

This clone was counted only a few times. This chain uses TRBV5-1 with TRBJ2-2; a possible D gene is TRBD2 (6 bases). This CDR3 comprises 17 residues. Germline lookup yields CDR1 SGHRS and CDR2 YFSETQ. V was clipped by 4 bases and J by 4 bases, with 20 bases between them. In DNA form, the CDR3 reads TGCGCCAGCAGCAGGTACAGTGGAGGGCGCATCACCGGGGAGCTGTTTTTT. Its protein is CASSRYSGGRITGELFF. The full variable domain, with the rest looked up from reference TRBV5-1 and TRBJ2-2, is KAGVTQTPRYLIKTRGQQVTLSCSPISGHRSVSWYQQTPGQGLQFLFEYFSETQRNKGNFPGRFSGRQFSNSRSEMNVSTLELGDSALYLCASSRYSGGRITGELFFGEGSRLTVL.

The chain has TRBV2 and TRBJ2-7; 11 bases align to TRBD1. CDR3 length equals 13 residues. From germline, CDR1 is SNHLY and CDR2 FYNNEI. V trimming: 8 bases; J trimming: 2 bases; junction bases outside the gene matches: 2. The CDR3 DNA is TGTGCCAGCGGGGGACAGGGGGCCTACGAGCAGTACTTC. It translates to CASGGQGAYEQYF. Together with reference TRBV2 and TRBJ2-7, the CDR3 gives the full variable domain: EPEVTQTPSHQVTQMGQEVILRCVPISNHLYFYWYRQILGQKVEFLVSFYNNEISEKSEIFDDQFSVERPDGSNFTLKIRSTKLEDSAMYFCASGGQGAYEQYFGPGTRLTVT.

The J gene is TRBJ2-7, the V gene TRBV16, with 11 nucleotides matching TRBD1. This CDR3 is 15 amino acids long. The V segment lost 4 bases and the J segment 3 bases; nucleotides outside the gene matches: 5. Germline V gives CDR1 KGHSY, CDR2 FQNENV. CDR3 protein: CASSLSGTGGYEQYF. The CDR3 bases are TGTGCCAGCAGCCTTTCCGGGACAGGGGGCTACGAGCAGTACTTC.

The rearrangement uses TRBV25-1 and TRBJ1-2; D not certain. The V end lost 4 bases, the J end lost 4 bases, and 13 bases lay between the germline ends. Germline V gene sequence: CDR1 MGHDK, CDR2 SYGVNS. CDR3 length: 14 amino acids. The CDR3 is CASSGPGSFYGYTF. The CDR3 nucleotides read TGTGCCAGCAGTGGTCCCGGGTCTTTCTATGGCTACACCTTC.

The chain has TRBV7-3 and TRBJ1-4, with D hard to call. Per the germline V gene, CDR1 is SGHTA and CDR2 is FQGTGA. V was pared by 2 bases and J by 0 bases, with 10 bases between. The CDR3 has 16 residues. CDR3 nucleotides: TGTGCCAGCAGCTTAGGCCATTCCGCAACTAATGAAAAACTGTTTTTT. This encodes CASSLGHSATNEKLFF. Full variable domain (outside the CDR3, taken from reference TRBV7-3 and TRBJ1-4): GAGVSQTPSNKVTEKGKYVELRCDPISGHTALYWYRQSLGQGPEFLIYFQGTGAADDSGLPNDRFFAVRPEGSVSTLKIQRTERGDSAVYLCASSLGHSATNEKLFFGSGTQLSVL.

V and J are TRBV28 and TRBJ2-7; TRBD2 aligns across 13 bases. The V gene end was trimmed by 2 bases and the J gene end by 0 bases; junction bases not matched to a gene: 13. CDR1 is MDHEN, CDR2 SYDVKM, per germline. CDR3 size: 20 residues. CDR3 in DNA: TGTGCCAGCAGTTTACCCGCCGGACTAGCGGGAGCTTCCAGCTCCTACGAGCAGTACTTC. Its protein product is CASSLPAGLAGASSSYEQYF.